A selection of T cell receptor beta chains follows, all from one sample in a study of T cell responses to AZD1222 COVID-19 vaccine. Sequencing was performed with immunoSEQ multiplex PCR; in TCRdb, only in-frame clones are kept and a portion is missing. The table lists some 120,000 clones, about 90% of them singletons. Sequenced here: peripheral blood, sampled on day 0 of AZD1222 vaccination. All receptors derive from an adult in good health. CDR3s leave out the opening cysteine and the closing phenylalanine or tryptophan. The order of the fields is D gene, J gene, V gene, CDR3 protein. A D gene is named only where the DNA matches it firmly.

>NA|TRBJ2-5|TRBV4-3
ASSQGSGLRREETQY
>NA|TRBJ2-2|TRBV11-2
ASSFELGELF
>TRBD2|TRBJ2-5|TRBV10-1
ASSESLGGQETQY
>NA|TRBJ2-5|TRBV19
ASSIDDQETQY
>NA|TRBJ2-1|TRBV28
ASSQWPQGQF
>TRBD1|TRBJ2-7|TRBV6-5
ASSYHYRGRSEQY
>TRBD1|TRBJ2-2|TRBV6-5
ASSPGQGITGELF
>NA|TRBJ2-7|TRBV15
ATSRDLLTLSYEQY
>NA|TRBJ1-1|TRBV7-2
ASSLGGGGGAEAF
>TRBD2|TRBJ2-7|TRBV5-1
ASSLFPSGGAGYEQY
>TRBD2|TRBJ2-3|TRBV9
ASSSAGGPGDTQY
>NA|TRBJ2-5|TRBV2
ASKRGYQETQY
>TRBD1|TRBJ2-1|TRBV3-1/TRBV3-2
ASSQDVLPGQGSEQF
>NA|TRBJ2-7|TRBV5-6
ASSQGVSYEQY
>NA|TRBJ1-4|TRBV5-1
ASSLTQGTNEKLF
>TRBD2|TRBJ2-1|TRBV7-8
ASSRTSGGVSYNEQF
>TRBD2|TRBJ2-5|TRBV27
ASSLAGGLETQY
>NA|TRBJ2-7|TRBV19
ASSSTGTYEQY